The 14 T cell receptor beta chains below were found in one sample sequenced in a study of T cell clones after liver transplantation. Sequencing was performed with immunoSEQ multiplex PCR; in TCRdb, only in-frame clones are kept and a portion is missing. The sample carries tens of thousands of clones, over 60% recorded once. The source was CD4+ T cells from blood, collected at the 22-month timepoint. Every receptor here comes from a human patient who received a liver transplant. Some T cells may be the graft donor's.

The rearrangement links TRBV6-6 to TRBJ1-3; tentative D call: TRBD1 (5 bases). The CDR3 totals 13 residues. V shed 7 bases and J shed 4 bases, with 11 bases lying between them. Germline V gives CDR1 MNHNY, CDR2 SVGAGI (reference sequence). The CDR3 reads CASKMGDGNTIYF. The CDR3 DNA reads TGTGCCAGCAAGATGGGGGACGGAAACACCATATATTTT.

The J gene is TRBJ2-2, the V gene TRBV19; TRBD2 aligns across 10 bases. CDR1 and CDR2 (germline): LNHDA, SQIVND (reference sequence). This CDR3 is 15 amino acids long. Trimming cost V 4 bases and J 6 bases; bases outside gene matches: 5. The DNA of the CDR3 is TGTGCCAGTAGTAAGGAGCGGGGGGGCTCCGGGGAGCTGTTTTTT. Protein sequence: CASSKERGGSGELFF.

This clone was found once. This CDR3 reads CASSFQEGYNEQFF. CDR3 DNA: TGTGCCAGCAGCTTCCAGGAGGGTTACAATGAGCAGTTCTTC. The chain has TRBV7-2 and TRBJ2-1; D is perhaps TRBD2 (6 bases). CDR1 is SGHTA, CDR2 FQGNSA, per germline. Trimming removed 3 bases at V and 4 bases at J, with 10 bases between. The CDR3 loop spans 14 amino acids.

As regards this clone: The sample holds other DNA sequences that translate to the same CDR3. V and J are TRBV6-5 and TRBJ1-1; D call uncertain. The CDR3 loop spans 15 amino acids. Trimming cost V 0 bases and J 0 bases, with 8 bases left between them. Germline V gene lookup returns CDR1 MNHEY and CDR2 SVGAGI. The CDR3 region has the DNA TGTGCCAGCAGTTACTCGTCCGGTATGAACACTGAAGCTTTCTTT. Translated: CASSYSSGMNTEAFF.

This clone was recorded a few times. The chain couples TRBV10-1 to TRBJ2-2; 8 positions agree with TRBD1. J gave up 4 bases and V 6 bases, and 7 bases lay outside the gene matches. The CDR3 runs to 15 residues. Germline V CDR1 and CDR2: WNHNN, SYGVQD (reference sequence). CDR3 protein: CASRAGGAGTGELFF. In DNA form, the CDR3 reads TGCGCCAGCAGAGCAGGGGGCGCGGGCACCGGGGAGCTGTTTTTT.

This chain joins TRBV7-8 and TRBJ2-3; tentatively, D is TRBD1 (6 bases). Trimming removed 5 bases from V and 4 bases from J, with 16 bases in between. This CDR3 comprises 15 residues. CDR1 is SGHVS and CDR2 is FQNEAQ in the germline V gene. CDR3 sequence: CASSGLSTGPDTQYF. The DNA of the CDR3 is TGTGCCAGCAGCGGCCTTTCAACAGGGCCAGATACGCAGTATTTT.

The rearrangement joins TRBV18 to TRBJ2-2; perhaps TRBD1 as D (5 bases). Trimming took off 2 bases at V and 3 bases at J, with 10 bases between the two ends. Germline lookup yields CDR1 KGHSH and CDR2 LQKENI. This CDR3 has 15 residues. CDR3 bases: TGTGCCAGCTCACCATTTGTCAGGGACACCGGGGAGCTGTTTTTT. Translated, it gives CASSPFVRDTGELFF.

The CDR3 is CASSLTGGGTDTQYF. The CDR3 nucleotides read TGTGCCAGCAGCTTAACAGGGGGAGGCACAGATACGCAGTATTTT. The rearrangement uses TRBV7-9 and TRBJ2-3; 8 bases align to TRBD1. CDR3 length equals 15 residues. Germline V gene sequence: CDR1 SEHNR, CDR2 FQNEAQ (reference sequence). V lost 2 bases and J lost 1; bases outside the gene matches: 2.

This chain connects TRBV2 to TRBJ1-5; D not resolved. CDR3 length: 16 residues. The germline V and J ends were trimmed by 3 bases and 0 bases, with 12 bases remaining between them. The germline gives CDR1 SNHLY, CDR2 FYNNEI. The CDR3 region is CASSDHRRDSNQPQHF. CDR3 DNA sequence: TGTGCCAGCAGTGATCACCGGCGGGATAGCAATCAGCCCCAGCATTTT. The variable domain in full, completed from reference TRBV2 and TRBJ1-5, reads EPEVTQTPSHQVTQMGQEVILRCVPISNHLYFYWYRQILGQKVEFLVSFYNNEISEKSEIFDDQFSVERPDGSNFTLKIRSTKLEDSAMYFCASSDHRRDSNQPQHFGDGTRLSIL.

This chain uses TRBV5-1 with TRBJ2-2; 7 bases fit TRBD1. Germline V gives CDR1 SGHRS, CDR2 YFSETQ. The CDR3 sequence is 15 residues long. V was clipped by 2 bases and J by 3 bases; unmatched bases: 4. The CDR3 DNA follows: TGCGCCAGCAGCTTTGCCGGGACAGACACCGGGGAGCTGTTTTTT. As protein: CASSFAGTDTGELFF.

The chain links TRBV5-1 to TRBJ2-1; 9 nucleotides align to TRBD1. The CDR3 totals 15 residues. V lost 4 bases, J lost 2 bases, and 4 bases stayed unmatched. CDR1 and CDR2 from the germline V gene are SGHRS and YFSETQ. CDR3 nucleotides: TGCGCCAGCAGCGTGGACAGGGGAACCTACAATGAGCAGTTCTTC. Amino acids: CASSVDRGTYNEQFF.

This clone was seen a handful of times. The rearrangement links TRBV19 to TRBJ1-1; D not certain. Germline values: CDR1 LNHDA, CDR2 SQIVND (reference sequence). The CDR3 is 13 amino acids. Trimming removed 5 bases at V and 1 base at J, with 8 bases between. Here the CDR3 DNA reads TGTGCCAGTAGTGTCACCAGGAACACTGAAGCTTTCTTT. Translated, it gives CASSVTRNTEAFF.

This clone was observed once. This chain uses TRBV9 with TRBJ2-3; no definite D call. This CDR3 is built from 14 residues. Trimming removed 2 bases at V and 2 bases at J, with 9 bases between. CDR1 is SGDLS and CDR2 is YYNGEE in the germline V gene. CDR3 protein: CASSVQQYTDTQYF. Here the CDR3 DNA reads TGTGCCAGCAGCGTCCAACAATACACAGATACGCAGTATTTT. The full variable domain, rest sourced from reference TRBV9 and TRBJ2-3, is DSGVTQTPKHLITATGQRVTLRCSPRSGDLSVYWYQQSLDQGLQFLIQYYNGEERAKGNILERFSAQQFPDLHSELNLSSLELGDSALYFCASSVQQYTDTQYFGPGTRLTVL.

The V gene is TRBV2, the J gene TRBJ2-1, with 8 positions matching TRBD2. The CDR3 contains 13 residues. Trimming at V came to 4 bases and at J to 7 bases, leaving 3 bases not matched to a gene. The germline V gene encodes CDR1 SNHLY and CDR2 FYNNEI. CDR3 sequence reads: CASSGTGGNEQFF. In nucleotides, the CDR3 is TGTGCCAGCAGTGGGACGGGGGGGAATGAGCAGTTCTTC.